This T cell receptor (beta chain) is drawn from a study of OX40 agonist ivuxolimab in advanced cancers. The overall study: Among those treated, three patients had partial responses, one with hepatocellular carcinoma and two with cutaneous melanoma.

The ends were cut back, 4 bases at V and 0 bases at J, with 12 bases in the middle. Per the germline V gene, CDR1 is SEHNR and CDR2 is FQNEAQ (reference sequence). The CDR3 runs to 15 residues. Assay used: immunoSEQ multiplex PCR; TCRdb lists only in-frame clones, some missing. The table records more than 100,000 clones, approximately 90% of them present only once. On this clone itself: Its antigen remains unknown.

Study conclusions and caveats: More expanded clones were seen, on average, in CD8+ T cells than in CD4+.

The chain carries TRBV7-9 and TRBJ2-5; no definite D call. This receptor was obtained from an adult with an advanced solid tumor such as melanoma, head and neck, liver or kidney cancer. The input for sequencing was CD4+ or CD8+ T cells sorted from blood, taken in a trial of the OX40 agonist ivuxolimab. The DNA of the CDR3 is TGTGCCAGCAGCTCGGACGGATTGAACCAAGAGACCCAGTACTTC. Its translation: CASSSDGLNQETQYF.